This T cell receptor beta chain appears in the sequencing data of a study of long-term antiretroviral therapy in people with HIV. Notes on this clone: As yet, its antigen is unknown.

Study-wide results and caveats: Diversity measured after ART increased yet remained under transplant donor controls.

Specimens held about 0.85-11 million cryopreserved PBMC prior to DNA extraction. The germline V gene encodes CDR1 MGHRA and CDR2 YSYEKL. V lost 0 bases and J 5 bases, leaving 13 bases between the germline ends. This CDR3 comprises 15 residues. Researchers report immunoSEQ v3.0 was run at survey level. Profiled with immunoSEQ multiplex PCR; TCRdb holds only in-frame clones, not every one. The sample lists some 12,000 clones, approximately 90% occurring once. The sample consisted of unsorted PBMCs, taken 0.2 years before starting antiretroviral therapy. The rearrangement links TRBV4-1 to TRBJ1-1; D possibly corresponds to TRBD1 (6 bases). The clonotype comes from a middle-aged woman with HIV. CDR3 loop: CASSQDGQGRTEAFF. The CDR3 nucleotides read TGCGCCAGCAGCCAAGATGGGCAGGGGCGAACTGAAGCTTTCTTT.